These 17 T cell receptor beta chains were sequenced from one sample in a study of blood T cell repertoires in COVID-19. The repertoire was sequenced with immunoSEQ multiplex PCR; TCRdb's copy has only in-frame clones and lacks some. The top ten clones hold roughly 12% of a sample with roughly 200,000 clones, about 85% of them seen once. The sample consisted of peripheral blood. These TCRs come from a woman aged 18-29 years who had recovered from COVID-19.

The rearrangement joins TRBV29-1 to TRBJ1-2; D might be TRBD1 (5 bases). CDR1 is SQVTM and CDR2 is ANQGSEA in the germline V gene. V lost 3 bases and J 12 bases, leaving 17 bases between the germline ends. CDR3 size: 12 residues. This CDR3 is CSVEAPLGEDTF. CDR3 in DNA: TGCAGCGTTGAGGCCCCTTTGGGGGAGGACACCTTC. The whole variable domain, filled in from reference TRBV29-1 and TRBJ1-2, reads SAVISQKPSRDICQRGTSLTIQCQVDSQVTMMFWYRQQPGQSLTLIATANQGSEATYESGFVIDKFPISRPNLTFSTLTVSNMSPEDSSIYLCSVEAPLGEDTFGSGTRLTVV.

The CDR3 bases are TGTGCCAGTACCCTCCAGGGAATGGATGGCTACACCTTC. Its translation is CASTLQGMDGYTF. The chain recombines TRBV19 with TRBJ1-2; D is perhaps TRBD1 (5 bases). The V end lost 7 bases, the J end lost 6 bases, and 15 bases lay between the germline ends. The CDR3 sequence is 13 residues long. Germline assignment: CDR1 LNHDA and CDR2 SQIVND (reference sequence).

The chain joins TRBV29-1 to TRBJ2-1; 7 nucleotides agree with TRBD2. This CDR3 is built from 16 residues. CDR1 is SQVTM and CDR2 is ANQGSEA in the germline V gene. V trimming: 0 bases; J trimming: 9 bases; junction bases outside the gene matches: 14. Here the CDR3 reads CSVEELGRVDQSEQFF. CDR3 sequence (DNA): TGCAGCGTTGAAGAACTAGGGAGGGTCGATCAGAGTGAGCAGTTCTTC.

The chain uses TRBV7-6 and TRBJ2-3, with 13 bases lining up with TRBD2. Trimming removed 3 bases from V and 3 bases from J; junction bases left unmatched: 12. The CDR3 sequence is 19 residues long. CDR1 is SGHVS and CDR2 is FNYEAQ in the germline V gene. For the CDR3, the DNA is TGTGCCAGCAGCTTTGGGCCAGGAGTGGGACTAGCGGGGACAGATACGCAGTATTTT. Amino acids: CASSFGPGVGLAGTDTQYF.

This chain links TRBV19 with TRBJ1-1; 10 bases align to TRBD1. Losses at the gene ends were 3 bases for V and 5 bases for J; bases not matched to a gene: 3. From germline, CDR1 is LNHDA and CDR2 SQIVND (reference sequence). This CDR3 comprises 14 residues. DNA for the CDR3: TGTGCCAGTAGTATCCGGGACAGGGGTACTGAAGCTTTCTTT. Translated, it gives CASSIRDRGTEAFF.

The chain joins TRBV12-3 or TRBV12-4 to TRBJ2-1, with 8 bases that match TRBD2. The CDR3 has 13 residues. The trim removed 4 bases at V and 8 bases at J, leaving 4 bases unmatched. For the CDR3, the DNA is TGTGCCAGCAGTTCGCGAGCGGGAGATGAGCAGTTCTTC. It yields the protein CASSSRAGDEQFF.

The rearrangement joins TRBV11-2 to TRBJ2-5, with a weak D call TRBD1 (5 bases). With 0 bases removed from V and 5 bases from J, the gap between germline ends came to 7 bases. Germline-derived CDR1 and CDR2 are SGHAT and FQNNGV. This CDR3 comprises 13 residues. In DNA form, the CDR3 reads TGTGCCAGCAGCTTAGACAGGGTTGAGACCCAGTACTTC. It codes for CASSLDRVETQYF.

CDR3 residues: CASSYEAASFF. The CDR3 DNA sequence: TGTGCCAGCAGTTACGAGGCGGCATCTTTCTTT. V is TRBV6-6 and J is TRBJ1-1; D gene ambiguous. V was trimmed by 2 bases and J by 12 bases, leaving 10 bases between them. Germline V lookup: CDR1 MNHNY, CDR2 SVGAGI (reference sequence). CDR3 size: 11 residues.

This chain links TRBV5-4 with TRBJ2-1, with 9 bases fitting TRBD1. V shed 4 bases and J 8 bases; nucleotides not matched to a gene: 7. There are 14 residues in the CDR3. Germline V gene sequence: CDR1 SGHNT, CDR2 YYREEE (reference sequence). CDR3 in DNA: TGTGCCAGCAGCCCGGGACAGGGTATCCATGAGCAGTTCTTC. Its translation is CASSPGQGIHEQFF.

This chain connects TRBV6-5 to TRBJ2-1, with 10 bases aligning to TRBD2. With V trimmed by 2 bases and J by 4 bases, 5 bases remained unmatched. Germline CDR1 reads MNHEY; CDR2 reads SVGAGI. The CDR3 has 16 amino acids. In DNA form, the CDR3 reads TGTGCCAGCAGTTACGGGGGGACTAGCGCATACAATGAGCAGTTCTTC. Residues: CASSYGGTSAYNEQFF.

This chain joins TRBV19 and TRBJ2-2; D is perhaps TRBD2 (6 bases). Trimming took off 4 bases at V and 5 bases at J, with 14 bases between the two ends. CDR1 is LNHDA, CDR2 SQIVND, per germline (reference sequence). This CDR3 is built from 15 residues. Here the CDR3 DNA reads TGTGCCAGTAGTAGGGAGTGGAGGGGTACCGGGGAGCTGTTTTTT. Protein sequence: CASSREWRGTGELFF.

V usage is TRBV19 and J usage is TRBJ2-1; 13 bases agree with TRBD2. Germline V gives CDR1 LNHDA, CDR2 SQIVND (reference sequence). V lost 0 bases, J lost 8 bases, and 7 bases stayed unmatched. CDR3 length: 17 amino acids. The CDR3 coding sequence is TGTGCCAGTAGTATAGATCAACTAGCGGGAGGGCCCGATGAGCAGTTCTTC. It is translated as CASSIDQLAGGPDEQFF.

This rearrangement joins TRBV9 to TRBJ2-1; D is perhaps TRBD2 (6 bases). Per the germline V gene, CDR1 is SGDLS and CDR2 is YYNGEE. V was pared by 1 base and J by 1 base, with 12 bases between. This CDR3 is 16 amino acids long. The CDR3 DNA follows: TGTGCCAGCAGCGTAAATCGGGGGAAATCCTACAATGAGCAGTTCTTC. Protein: CASSVNRGKSYNEQFF.

This chain connects TRBV19 to TRBJ2-2, with D possibly being TRBD1 (6 bases). This CDR3 is 12 amino acids long. CDR1 is LNHDA and CDR2 is SQIVND in the germline V gene (reference sequence). V was pared by 9 bases and J by 6 bases, with 11 bases between. The DNA of the CDR3 is TGTGCCAGCGATTGGGGGCCCGGGGAGCTGTTTTTT. This sequence encodes CASDWGPGELFF. The full variable domain, rest sourced from reference TRBV19 and TRBJ2-2, is DGGITQSPKYLFRKEGQNVTLSCEQNLNHDAMYWYRQDPGQGLRLIYYSQIVNDFQKGDIAEGYSVSREKKESFPLTVTSAQKNPTAFYLCASDWGPGELFFGEGSRLTVL.

The chain is built from TRBV6-2 or TRBV6-3 and TRBJ1-1; D might be TRBD1 (5 bases). The CDR3 loop spans 12 amino acids. In germline, CDR1 is MNHEY, CDR2 SVGEGT. Trimming left V 5 bases short and J 13 bases short, with 17 bases between. Here the CDR3 reads CASSEEGILGFF. The CDR3 bases are TGTGCCAGCAGTGAGGAGGGGATACTCGGTTTCTTT.

This clone occurred once. The V and J genes are TRBV6-5 and TRBJ1-2; D is ambiguous. V was pared by 2 bases and J by 0 bases, with 10 bases between. This CDR3 is built from 15 residues. CDR1 and CDR2 from the germline V gene are MNHEY and SVGAGI. CDR3 amino acids: CASSYLPLTNYGYTF. In DNA form, the CDR3 reads TGTGCCAGCAGTTACCTACCCCTTACTAACTATGGCTACACCTTC.

The rearrangement joins TRBV27 to TRBJ1-1; no clear D. Trimming took 0 bases from V and 1 from J, leaving 6 bases between them. The CDR3 covers 14 residues. CDR1 MNHEY and CDR2 SMNVEV come from the germline V gene (reference sequence). CDR3 residues: CASSLSAGNTEAFF. The DNA for the CDR3 is TGTGCCAGCAGTTTATCAGCAGGGAACACTGAAGCTTTCTTT.